These 22 T cell receptor beta chains originate from one sample sequenced in a study of Ad26.COV2.S vaccination and SARS-CoV-2 variants. Clones were sequenced by immunoSEQ multiplex PCR, and TCRdb holds only the in-frame ones, with some missing. The table records about 420,000 clones, approximately 87% of them present only once. Regarding treatment: some 19 received Ad26.COV2.S at low or high dose, single or two shots; roughly 5 received placebo; per-sample allocation not given. Sample collection was performed on day 63 after the first vaccine or placebo injection. Here the sequenced sample was peripheral blood, taken in a trial of Ad26.COV2.S vaccine versus placebo. These receptors all come from a person between 18 and 59 years old who received the Ad26.COV2.S COVID-19 vaccine or a placebo.

Only one count was recorded for this clone. This chain uses TRBV4-1 with TRBJ2-5; a possible D gene is TRBD2 (6 bases). Germline V gene sequence: CDR1 MGHRA, CDR2 YSYEKL. The CDR3 covers 15 residues. V lost 3 bases and J lost 1, with 12 bases in between. CDR3 nucleotide sequence: TGCGCCAGCAGCCAGGGGGGACGTCCCCAAGAGACCCAGTACTTC. It specifies CASSQGGRPQETQYF.

The rearrangement joins TRBV7-6 to TRBJ2-3, with unresolved D. The germline gives CDR1 SGHVS, CDR2 FNYEAQ. The CDR3 is 15 amino acids. V lost 1 base and J lost 3, with 11 bases in between. The CDR3: CASSLVETTTDTQYF. CDR3 in DNA: TGTGCCAGCAGCTTAGTGGAGACAACTACAGATACGCAGTATTTT.

The chain employs TRBV30 and TRBJ1-1, with a tentative D call TRBD1 (6 bases). Germline V CDR1 and CDR2: GTSNPN, SVGIG (reference sequence). The length of the CDR3 is 15 residues. Trimming cost V 1 base and J 4 bases, with 16 bases left between them. In DNA form, the CDR3 reads TGTGCCTGGAGTGGCACAGGGCCCGAAAGCACTGAAGCTTTCTTT. This sequence encodes CAWSGTGPESTEAFF.

In DNA form, the CDR3 reads TGCAGTGCTAGTCCGGGACAGCTATACAATGAGCAGTTCTTC. Translated, it gives CSASPGQLYNEQFF. V and J are TRBV20-1 and TRBJ2-1; 7 bases are shared with TRBD1. This CDR3 is built from 14 residues. V dropped 3 bases and J dropped 4; count of bases not matched to a gene: 6. In germline, CDR1 is DFQATT, CDR2 SNEGSKA (reference sequence).

The genes are TRBV18 and TRBJ2-1, with 15 bases matching TRBD2. The CDR3 is 20 residues long. Germline V gene data show CDR1 as KGHSH and CDR2 as LQKENI. The V gene end was trimmed by 1 base and the J gene end by 0 bases; junction bases not matched to a gene: 7. In DNA form, the CDR3 reads TGTGCCAGCTCACCACTCGGGACTAGCGGGGGGATAGGCTCCTACAATGAGCAGTTCTTC. It translates to CASSPLGTSGGIGSYNEQFF. Combining the CDR3 with reference TRBV18 and TRBJ2-1 gives the whole variable domain NAGVMQNPRHLVRRRGQEARLRCSPMKGHSHVYWYRQLPEEGLKFMVYLQKENIIDESGMPKERFSAEFPKEGPSILRIQQVVRGDSAAYFCASSPLGTSGGIGSYNEQFFGPGTRLTVL.

The V and J genes are TRBV4-3 and TRBJ1-1; 12 bases line up with TRBD1. With V trimmed by 1 base and J by 5 bases, 14 bases remained unmatched. The CDR3 loop spans 19 amino acids. CDR1 and CDR2 from the germline V gene are LGHNA and YSLEER. CDR3 DNA sequence: TGCGCCAGCAGCCAAGGCCCCGGGGACAGGGGGCGTAGTAGAACTGAAGCTTTCTTT. It translates to CASSQGPGDRGRSRTEAFF.

The genes are TRBV6-2 or TRBV6-3 and TRBJ1-2; D is unclear. Trimming took off 0 bases at V and 5 bases at J, with 19 bases between the two ends. The CDR3 runs to 17 residues. The germline V gene has CDR1 MNHEY and CDR2 SVGEGT. In DNA, the CDR3 is TGTGCCAGCAGTTACTCCCTGGCGGCAGGAATTACTTATGGCTACACCTTC. Its translation: CASSYSLAAGITYGYTF.

The rearrangement links TRBV30 to TRBJ1-1, with a possible D match to TRBD1 (6 bases). Trimming left V 1 base short and J 0 bases short, with 15 bases between. The V gene's germline CDR1 is GTSNPN and CDR2 SVGIG (reference sequence). This CDR3 spans 16 amino acids. The CDR3 DNA follows: TGTGCCTGGAGTGAGGAGAAGGGGGGGATGAACACTGAAGCTTTCTTT. Protein: CAWSEEKGGMNTEAFF.

This clone has more than one count but fewer than ten. The chain employs TRBV7-8 and TRBJ1-2; no clear D gene. The V gene lost 1 base and the J gene lost 4 bases, with 13 bases spanning the gap. This CDR3 has 15 amino acids. Germline V CDR1 and CDR2: SGHVS, FQNEAQ. This chain's CDR3 is CASSLEVRPPYGYTF. In DNA, the CDR3 is TGTGCCAGCAGCTTAGAAGTCAGGCCCCCCTATGGCTACACCTTC.

The chain recombines TRBV6-5 with TRBJ1-2, with D possibly matching TRBD1 (5 bases). Germline V lookup: CDR1 MNHEY, CDR2 SVGAGI. CDR3 length: 13 residues. The V end was cut by 5 bases, the J end by 3 bases, with 10 bases between. In DNA form, the CDR3 reads TGTGCCAGCAGTAAGCTAGGGGACTATGGCTACACCTTC. Translated: CASSKLGDYGYTF.

V and J are TRBV9 and TRBJ2-7; the match to TRBD1 covers 7 bases. The CDR3 runs 16 residues. CDR1 and CDR2 (germline): SGDLS, YYNGEE. J lost 0 bases, V lost 3 bases, and 9 bases had no gene match. The CDR3 here is CASSAYSGTDSYEQYF. The CDR3 region has the DNA TGTGCCAGCAGCGCTTATTCGGGGACAGACTCCTACGAGCAGTACTTC.

The chain recombines TRBV2 with TRBJ2-3; a possible D gene is TRBD2 (5 bases). The CDR3 has 13 amino acids. Trimming removed 6 bases from V and 0 bases from J, with 7 bases in between. Germline lookup yields CDR1 SNHLY and CDR2 FYNNEI. CDR3 amino acids: CASRLDSTDTQYF. In nucleotides, the CDR3 is TGTGCCAGCAGACTAGATAGCACAGATACGCAGTATTTT. The entire variable domain, with the rest obtained from reference TRBV2 and TRBJ2-3, is as follows: EPEVTQTPSHQVTQMGQEVILRCVPISNHLYFYWYRQILGQKVEFLVSFYNNEISEKSEIFDDQFSVERPDGSNFTLKIRSTKLEDSAMYFCASRLDSTDTQYFGPGTRLTVL.

The genes are TRBV29-1 and TRBJ2-7; D is perhaps TRBD1 or TRBD2 (6 bases each). Germline loops: CDR1 SQVTM, CDR2 ANQGSEA. The CDR3 consists of 12 residues. Trimming stripped 4 bases from V and 6 bases from J, with 13 bases between. Here the CDR3 reads CSVGAGEAEQYF. In nucleotides, the CDR3 is TGCAGCGTTGGGGCAGGGGAGGCCGAGCAGTACTTC.

This clone is a singleton in its sample. The gene calls are TRBV9 and TRBJ2-3; no clear D. V lost 4 bases, J lost 5 bases, and 8 bases lay in between. The CDR3 totals 12 residues. Germline loops: CDR1 SGDLS, CDR2 YYNGEE. The CDR3 spells CASSPQKDTQYF. The CDR3 bases are TGTGCCAGCAGCCCTCAAAAAGATACGCAGTATTTT.

The V gene is TRBV2, the J gene TRBJ1-2; D might be TRBD1 (6 bases). The CDR3 is 14 residues long. V gave up 6 bases and J gave up 2 bases, with 13 bases separating them. Germline V gene lookup returns CDR1 SNHLY and CDR2 FYNNEI. CDR3: CASRGGQNNYGYTF. The DNA for the CDR3 is TGTGCCAGCAGGGGCGGACAGAACAACTATGGCTACACCTTC.

This rearrangement joins TRBV14 to TRBJ2-2; either TRBD1 or TRBD2 may supply D (5 bases each). Germline assignment: CDR1 SGHDN and CDR2 FVKESK. V lost 1 base to trimming and J lost 7 bases, with 10 bases between them. The CDR3 has 14 residues. This CDR3 is CASSQGGRGGELFF. The CDR3 DNA is TGTGCCAGCAGCCAAGGGGGCCGGGGCGGGGAGCTGTTTTTT.

The V and J genes are TRBV7-2 and TRBJ2-3; TRBD2 matches at 9 bases. The CDR3 covers 15 residues. V was clipped by 3 bases and J by 7 bases; unmatched bases: 8. Germline CDR1 and CDR2: SGHTA and FQGNSA. The chain's CDR3 is CASSFGSGGRNTQYF. The CDR3 nucleotides read TGTGCCAGCAGCTTTGGCAGCGGGGGGAGAAATACGCAGTATTTT.

This clone has just one count. The rearrangement links TRBV18 to TRBJ1-2; D may be TRBD1 (5 bases). The V gene's germline CDR1 is KGHSH and CDR2 LQKENI. CDR3 size: 14 residues. Trimming left V 3 bases short and J 7 bases short, with 15 bases between. For the CDR3, the DNA is TGTGCCAGCTCACCCATCCAGAAGGGGTCTGGCTACACCTTC. Encoded protein: CASSPIQKGSGYTF.

This sequence joins TRBV15 and TRBJ2-2; D is undetermined. The V and J ends lost 0 bases and 4 bases respectively, with 6 bases between them. The CDR3 has 14 amino acids. The germline V gene encodes CDR1 LNHNV and CDR2 YYDKDF (reference sequence). CDR3 nucleotides: TGTGCCACCAGCAGAGATCTGTTCACCGGGGAGCTGTTTTTT. It specifies CATSRDLFTGELFF.

The chain combines TRBV6-5 with TRBJ2-7; the D call may be TRBD1 or TRBD2 (6 bases each). CDR3 length: 15 residues. The germline CDR1 and CDR2 sequences are MNHEY and SVGAGI. Trimming stripped 6 bases from V and 1 base from J, with 16 bases between. CDR3 residues: CASSRGTKGSYEQYF. DNA for the CDR3: TGTGCCAGCAGCCGCGGGACAAAGGGTTCCTACGAGCAGTACTTC.

This chain links TRBV30 with TRBJ2-7, with 7 nucleotides matching TRBD2. CDR1 is GTSNPN, CDR2 SVGIG, per germline (reference sequence). V trimming: 0 bases; J trimming: 7 bases; junction bases outside the gene matches: 3. The CDR3 totals 12 residues. The CDR3 region is CAWSVRGVEQYF. The CDR3 DNA reads TGTGCCTGGAGTGTCCGGGGGGTTGAGCAGTACTTC.

J is TRBJ1-2 and V is TRBV6-1, with a tentative D call TRBD1 (6 bases). The germline V and J ends were trimmed by 4 bases and 5 bases, with 23 bases remaining between them. The germline V gene encodes CDR1 MNHNS and CDR2 SASEGT. The CDR3 contains 17 residues. CDR3 in amino acids: CASSARILGGRVYGYTF. Here the CDR3 DNA reads TGTGCCAGCAGTGCCCGAATCTTAGGGGGGCGGGTTTATGGCTACACCTTC.